This TCR beta chain was captured in a study of T cell responses to AZD1222 COVID-19 vaccine. Germline V CDR1 and CDR2: SQVTM, ANQGSEA. The CDR3 runs 15 residues. Trimming removed 5 bases at V and 0 bases at J, with 16 bases between. This table comes from immunoSEQ multiplex PCR, and its TCRdb copy is limited to in-frame clones, with some not included. The sample shows about 100,000 clones, about 86% of them seen only once. This receptor was obtained from an adult in good health. The sample consisted of peripheral blood, taken on day 0 of AZD1222 vaccination. The chain joins TRBV29-1 to TRBJ1-2, with D unresolved. The CDR3 is CSVWPPGKANYGYTF. The CDR3 region has the DNA TGCAGCGTTTGGCCCCCTGGGAAGGCTAACTATGGCTACACCTTC.